The T cell receptor beta chain described here comes from a study of blood T cells in healthy people across ages (dated by TCRdb to the mid-2010s). General notes on the study: In model experiments, template switching captured about one uniquely barcoded TCR beta cDNA molecule for every two T cells. To track age-related changes in TCR beta repertoire diversity, the study relied on deep sequencing normalized with unique cDNA molecular identifiers. Donors were grouped into four age groups: young (average approximately 15 years), middle-aged (39), aged (around 60) and long-lived (approximately 81). Using the same blood draw, the study looked at two additional independent replicas of 1 million unique cDNA reads for two donors, one aged 18 to 30 and the other aged 80 or older.

What the study reported, not specific to this receptor: The CMV infection status of donors was not known, potentially confounding age-related changes in expanded clonotypes. Compared with the aged group, the long-lived group had more naive CD4+ T cells, fewer expanded clones and increased TCR diversity, a pattern suggesting age selection. Estimates of total diversity based on one million sequenced T cells were regarded as lower bounds and as underestimates. Observed TCR beta diversity per million T cells fell roughly linearly with age, and a significant reduction was already apparent by age roughly 40. Because profiling used bulk unsorted PBMCs, naive and antigen-experienced compartments could not be compared conclusively. The percentage of naive T cells measured by flow cytometry correlated strongly with observed TCR beta diversity.

The roughly 39 donors, aged 6 to 90 years, were systemically healthy Caucasian individuals from Russia. Each donor gave 8 to 10 milliliters of peripheral blood, collected into EDTA-treated Vacutainer tubes. PBMCs were isolated by Ficoll-Paque density-gradient centrifugation, with at least 7 million obtained per sample. Total RNA, at least 6 micrograms per sample, was extracted from PBMCs with Trizol reagent. The percentages of naive CD45RAhigh/CD27high T cells were determined by flow cytometry on a PBMC aliquot from every donor. About this clonotype: The antigen this receptor binds is unknown. Per-base quality was not reported, and no clone a single base away is much larger than it.

The library was produced with 5' RACE. For sequencing, an Illumina HiSeq 2500 was employed. A second PCR of roughly 7 to 11 cycles was performed with a sample-barcoded 5' primer and a J-beta primer mix. Each TCR beta cDNA molecule received a unique molecular identifier from a template-switch 5' adaptor carrying 12 random nucleotides. Each sample yielded at least 2.5 million CDR3-containing paired-end reads. First-strand cDNA synthesis was performed from all RNA using the Mint cDNA synthesis kit, with priming by a TRBC-specific oligonucleotide. All cDNA was treated with uracil-DNA glycosylase and then went through a first 18-cycle PCR with the universal primers M1SS and BC2_uni_R. As for the authors' bioinformatics: Each sample was normalized by randomly selecting 1 million high-quality reads, each carrying a distinct molecular identifier. Reads sharing molecular identifiers were discarded rather than binned into consensus sequences. MiTCR, set to a Q25 quality threshold and the strictest error-elimination algorithm, was used for CDR3 identification, clonotype clustering and error correction. A nonparametric unseen species model with Euler transformation was used to estimate lower-bound total TCR beta diversity. The public reads were quality trimmed at Q25 with fastp and then assembled into clones with MiXCR by TCRdb, keeping productive beta chains. Each CDR3 protein appears once, grouped with its most common genes and DNA. These V and J calls derive from TCRdb rather than the authors' analysis. This sample has hundreds of thousands of distinct CDR3 sequences in its table, and roughly 25% of those were observed once. The ten largest clones take up 9.4% of the sample.

This sample was shared with a second study, whose subject was T cells of mothers and their children. The second source states: Donors were nine systemically healthy Caucasian individuals: three mothers and their six children. cDNA synthesis used all of the extracted RNA, with around 1.6 ug of RNA in each 15 ul reaction. In the second PCR, the M1S primer introduced both the sample barcodes and 2-4 random nucleotides. Over 8.5 million TCR beta CDR3 reads were obtained for each mother, and approximately 3 million reads were obtained for each child. In both related and unrelated pairs, thymic selection shapes the output of TCR recombination in a similar way, with inherited differences having only a minor effect. Related mother-child pairs always showed normalized repertoire overlap that was slightly higher than in unrelated mother-child pairs, though the difference was never significant. Persistent microchimeric T cell clones were not detected, at a sensitivity of 95 to 100 clones per million clonotypes. Deep NGS was used in the study to compare the TCR beta repertoires of mothers and children and to look for features that separate related mother-child pairs from unrelated individuals. The mean age was around 40 +/- 4 years for the mothers and about 10 +/- 4 years for the children. After adapter ligation with NEBNext reagents, the libraries were sequenced on Illumina HiSeq 2000 with 100+100 nt paired-end reads. To prevent cross-contamination, the mother and child libraries were prepared a month apart and were sequenced in separate runs. For each donor, somewhere between 500,000 and 2,000,000 distinct TCR beta clonotypes were identified. Naive TCR beta clonotypes were estimated from low-frequency clonotypes matched to each donor's FACS-determined naive share, without sorting.

Sequenced: blood. This TCR was recovered from a boy younger than 18 in good health.

This receptor has the CDR3 CASSLGPVKNEQYF. The bases are TGTGCCAGCAGCTTAGGGCCGGTCAAAAACGAGCAGTACTTC. The chain uses TRBV11-2 and TRBJ2-5; the D gene remains uncertain. The J call may be incorrect, as the DNA end agrees better with TRBJ2-7. As encoded in the germline V gene, CDR1 is SGHAT while CDR2 is FQNNGV. Measured from the cysteine to the phenylalanine, the CDR3 is 14 residues long. Only the CDR3 DNA stays, 42 bases, in frame from base 1.